Here is one TCR beta chain with its context. These data come from a study of control samples from healthy donors and cancer patients. Assay used: immunoSEQ multiplex PCR; TCRdb lists only in-frame clones, some missing. The sample consists of about 78,000 clones, roughly nine tenths of them appearing once. The V end was cut by 5 bases, the J end by 5 bases, with 13 bases between. The germline CDR1 and CDR2 sequences are SGHRS and YFSETQ. The CDR3 loop spans 14 amino acids. This sequence joins TRBV5-1 and TRBJ2-2, with a possible D match to TRBD1 (6 bases). Sequences were obtained from blood. The origin of this receptor is a woman aged 55-70 years in good health. The CDR3 loop is CASRLTGLTGELFF. In DNA, the CDR3 is TGCGCCAGCAGACTGACAGGCCTAACCGGGGAGCTGTTTTTT.